This T cell receptor (beta chain) emerged from a study of blood T cell repertoires in COVID-19. The wider study: In each case, the material was cDNA or gDNA derived from T cells, B-cell-depleted T cells, or PBMCs.

Sequenced by immunoSEQ multiplex PCR; TCRdb stores in-frame clones only, minus some. The sample shows around 250,000 clones, 75% to 90% of them seen only once. Note on this clone: The sample carries other DNA sequences with the same CDR3.

Assignments of participants to cohorts depended upon their own reported clinical history. For recovered donors of Cohort 3, there were two negative PCRs, clearance, or symptom resolution. V was pared by 6 bases and J by 3 bases, with 3 bases of the junction left unmatched. This CDR3 spans 14 amino acids. Looked up from germline, CDR1 is MDHEN and CDR2 is SYDVKM. The clonotype comes from a woman aged 25 to 39 who had recovered from COVID-19. The chain joins TRBV28 to TRBJ1-3; 9 nucleotides agree with TRBD1. Sequenced material: PBMCs or T cells enriched from blood (not recorded which). CDR3 DNA: TGTGCCAGCAGCCGGACAGGGGATGGAAACACCATATATTTT. Amino acids: CASSRTGDGNTIYF.